These 7 T cell receptor beta chains share one sample of origin, sequenced in a study of OX40 agonist ivuxolimab in advanced cancers. Some clones are missing from TCRdb's copy, which holds only in-frame ones; the method was immunoSEQ multiplex PCR. This sample has fewer than 65,000 clones, with 90% to 95% found just once. Sequencing was performed on CD4+ or CD8+ T cells sorted from blood, taken in a trial of the OX40 agonist ivuxolimab. All receptors come from an adult with an advanced solid tumor such as melanoma, head and neck, liver or kidney cancer.

The rearrangement links TRBV4-2 to TRBJ1-2; 8 bases agree with TRBD1. Germline CDR1 reads LGHNA; CDR2 reads YNFKEQ. The V segment lost 3 bases and the J segment 5 bases; nucleotides outside the gene matches: 11. This CDR3 has 16 amino acids. CDR3 sequence: CASSQEGRGLAYGYTF. DNA for the CDR3: TGTGCCAGCAGCCAGGAAGGCAGGGGGCTAGCGTATGGCTACACCTTC.

This clone was recorded only once. This chain joins TRBV27 and TRBJ1-1, with unresolved D. CDR3 size: 15 residues. V shed 5 bases and J shed 4 bases, with 17 bases lying between them. Germline values: CDR1 MNHEY, CDR2 SMNVEV (reference sequence). This chain's CDR3 is CASSDMARASTEAFF. CDR3 nucleotide sequence: TGTGCCAGCAGTGATATGGCCCGGGCCTCCACTGAAGCTTTCTTT.

The chain couples TRBV7-3 to TRBJ1-1; TRBD1 agrees at 10 bases. The CDR3 has 14 amino acids. Losses at the gene ends were 5 bases for V and 5 bases for J; bases not matched to a gene: 5. Germline V lookup: CDR1 SGHTA, CDR2 FQGTGA. DNA for the CDR3: TGTGCCAGCAGCGAGACAGGGGGCGGGACTGAAGCTTTCTTT. This translates into CASSETGGGTEAFF.

This chain joins TRBV11-1 and TRBJ2-5, with TRBD2 as a possible D gene (5 bases). V was cut by 4 bases and J by 3 bases, with 12 bases left in between. This CDR3 is 14 amino acids long. Germline values: CDR1 SGHAT, CDR2 FQDESV (reference sequence). The CDR3 DNA reads TGTGCCAGCAGCTCTCCCGGACTCGAAGAGACCCAGTACTTC. Translated: CASSSPGLEETQYF.

The CDR3 coding sequence is TGTGCCATTACTCAGTCCCGGGACAGGGGCGGCGTCGATGGCTACACCTTC. Translating gives CAITQSRDRGGVDGYTF. The chain has TRBV10-3 and TRBJ1-2; 10 nucleotides agree with TRBD1. V shed 9 bases, J shed 6 bases, and the junction held 19 bases outside the gene matches. CDR3 length equals 17 residues. Germline V lookup: CDR1 ENHRY, CDR2 SYGVKD.

This chain links TRBV5-6 with TRBJ2-6; 10 bases align to TRBD1. In germline, CDR1 is SGHDT, CDR2 YYEEEE. The CDR3 is made up of 18 amino acids. V dropped 3 bases and J dropped 0; count of bases not matched to a gene: 6. The CDR3 DNA reads as TGTGCCAGCAGCTGGTGGACAGGGGGGCTCTCTGGGGCCAACGTCCTGACTTTC. Encoded protein: CASSWWTGGLSGANVLTF. The full variable domain, with the rest looked up from reference TRBV5-6 and TRBJ2-6, is DAGVTQSPTHLIKTRGQQVTLRCSPKSGHDTVSWYQQALGQGPQFIFQYYEEEERQRGNFPDRFSGHQFPNYSSELNVNALLLGDSALYLCASSWWTGGLSGANVLTFGAGSRLTVL.

The V call is TRBV6-4, the J call TRBJ2-4; TRBD2 agrees at 13 bases. The germline V gene has CDR1 MRHNA and CDR2 SNTAGT. J was trimmed by 9 bases and V by 0 bases; bases with no gene match: 2. The CDR3 runs 15 residues. CDR3 bases: TGTGCCAGCAGTGACTCGGGGACTAGCGGGGCCATTCAGTACTTC. As protein: CASSDSGTSGAIQYF.